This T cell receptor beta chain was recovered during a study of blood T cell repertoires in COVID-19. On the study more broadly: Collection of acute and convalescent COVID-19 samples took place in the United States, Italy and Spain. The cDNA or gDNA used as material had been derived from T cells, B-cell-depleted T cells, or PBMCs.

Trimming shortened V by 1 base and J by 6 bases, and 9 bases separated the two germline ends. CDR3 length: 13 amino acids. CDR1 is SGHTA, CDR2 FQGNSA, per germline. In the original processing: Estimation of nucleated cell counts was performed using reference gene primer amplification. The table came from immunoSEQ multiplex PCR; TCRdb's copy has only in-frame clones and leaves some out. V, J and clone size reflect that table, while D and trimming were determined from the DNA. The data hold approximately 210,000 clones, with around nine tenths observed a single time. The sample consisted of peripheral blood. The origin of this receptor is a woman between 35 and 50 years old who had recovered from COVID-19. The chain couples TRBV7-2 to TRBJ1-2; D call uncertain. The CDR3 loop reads CASSLGQADGYTF. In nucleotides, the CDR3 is TGTGCCAGCAGCTTAGGGCAGGCTGATGGCTACACCTTC.